This T cell receptor (beta chain) originates from a study of beta chain features in type 1 diabetes. Findings and caveats of the study: Type 1 diabetes patients had TCRB CDR3s that were shorter (moderately but significantly so) in all four CD4+ subsets. A greater similarity of naive, central memory and Treg TCRB repertoires was seen among patients than among healthy donors. Shorter templates may be favored by PCR, equally so in patients and controls.

Each of the sorted populations had a purity greater than 98%. Comment on this clone: Its antigen is as yet unknown.

The CDR3 has 13 residues. Trimming stripped 2 bases from V and 5 bases from J, with 12 bases between. The germline V gene has CDR1 SQVTM and CDR2 ANQGSEA. Every isolated RNA sample was fully reverse transcribed, so sequencing captured expressed TCRB transcripts. Only in-frame clones appear in the TCRdb table, and some are missing; sequencing was by immunoSEQ multiplex PCR. The sample holds 150,000 or so clones, approximately 9% seen once. The V gene is TRBV29-1, the J gene TRBJ2-5, with D possibly being TRBD1 (6 bases). The receptor's source is a woman younger than 35 in good health. Input material: central memory CD4+ T cells from blood. CDR3 coding DNA: TGCAGCGTTGAACGTGGGGGCCGGGAGACCCAGTACTTC. Protein product: CSVERGGRETQYF.